The TCR beta chain under discussion was sequenced for a study of blood T cell repertoires in COVID-19. Measured with immunoSEQ multiplex PCR; TCRdb has only the in-frame clones, and not every one. There are about 240,000 clones in the sample; about 83% occur only once, and 1.9% lies in the top ten. V was pared by 5 bases and J by 4 bases, with 6 bases of the junction left unmatched. The CDR3 runs 14 residues. Per germline, CDR1 WSHSY and CDR2 SAAADI. What was sequenced was peripheral blood. This chain joins TRBV10-2 and TRBJ1-2; 8 bases match TRBD1. This TCR came from a man aged 25-45 years who had recovered from COVID-19. In nucleotides, the CDR3 is TGCGCCAGCAGTCCGGACAGGGATGGCTATGGCTACACCTTC. This codes for CASSPDRDGYGYTF.